One TCR beta chain is described in this entry. The data originate from a study of OX40 agonist ivuxolimab in advanced cancers. Produced via immunoSEQ multiplex PCR; TCRdb's table is partial and in-frame only. This sample yields 70,000 or so clones, of which 90% are seen a single time; roughly 10% belongs to the top ten. Germline V gene lookup returns CDR1 SGHTA and CDR2 FQGNSA. The CDR3 spans 15 residues. Trimming removed 5 bases from V and 4 bases from J; junction bases left unmatched: 7. Material: CD4+ or CD8+ T cells sorted from blood, obtained in a trial of the OX40 agonist ivuxolimab. The gene calls are TRBV7-2 and TRBJ2-1, with TRBD2 identical over 8 bases. This receptor was identified in an adult with an advanced solid tumor such as melanoma, head and neck, liver or kidney cancer. The CDR3: CASSLTGTRYNEQFF. The CDR3 coding sequence is TGTGCCAGCAGCCTTACCGGGACTAGATACAATGAGCAGTTCTTC. The full variable domain, completed using reference TRBV7-2 and TRBJ2-1, is GAGVSQSPSNKVTEKGKDVELRCDPISGHTALYWYRQSLGQGLEFLIYFQGNSAPDKSGLPSDRFSAERTGGSVSTLTIQRTQQEDSAVYLCASSLTGTRYNEQFFGPGTRLTVL.